This TCR beta chain appears in the sequencing data of a study of blood T cell repertoires in COVID-19 (dated by TCRdb to the early 2020s). With regard to the full study: The collaborator samples originated in the United States, Italy and Spain and spanned the acute and convalescent phases of COVID-19. The repertoires were made available in a free public database intended to serve as a resource for research on the immune response to SARS-CoV-2. Deeply sampled blood TCRbeta repertoires from subjects exposed to, actively infected with, or recovered from COVID-19 were included in the dataset. Where available, HLA class I and class II types were obtained from metadata supplied by the sample provider rather than from assay-based typing. The prospective study material was composed of cDNA or gDNA derived from T cells, B-cell-depleted T cells, or PBMCs. Samples came from the ongoing ImmuneRACE study (first 160 participants) plus 1,254 subjects from 6 global collaborators. Nearly every sample came with metadata listing a de-identified subject ID, COVID-19 status, age in years and sex.

Each collaborating institution followed its own protocols to collect whole blood in K2EDTA tubes. For TCRbeta analysis, collaborator samples were shipped as frozen whole blood, as isolated PBMCs, or as DNA extracted from either sample type. The CDR3 runs 14 amino acids, cysteine and phenylalanine included. Just CDR3 DNA is preserved here, 42 bases in frame from base 1. CDR1 and CDR2, looked up from the germline V gene, are SGHRS and YFSETQ. Trimming costs V 1 base and J 0 bases, and their ends lie 8 bases apart. What the work shows at the level of the full study, not this receptor alone: The amount of clinical and demographic metadata varied by source and participant and was provided uncurated.

The immunoSEQ Assay, a bias-controlled multiplex PCR, was used to amplify TCRbeta CDR3 regions from genomic DNA. Per the original workflow: The number of nucleated cells in each sample was estimated from the amplification of reference gene primers within the assay. Sequence reads were collapsed and filtered to measure the absolute abundance of every unique TCRbeta CDR3 rearrangement. Productive Simpson clonality was computed per sample as the square root of Simpson's diversity index over productive rearrangements. TCRdb limited this immuneACCESS table to in-frame rearrangements with V and J called. A share of clones is missing; checked studies link under half to unresolved V genes, and the rest is unexplained. The V and J calls and clone size were taken over from that table, and D and trimming were inferred from the DNA. The sample table records around 150,000 clones; around 82% of these occur just once. The biggest ten clones account for 3% to 5% of the sample.

In the case of this clone: The antigen it recognizes is unknown. No much larger clone is present one base from it, and per-base qualities are unavailable.

The sample taken for sequencing was peripheral blood. The sequence came from a woman in her fifties or sixties with acute or convalescent COVID-19. The V and J genes are TRBV5-1 and TRBJ2-7, with the D gene not confidently named. In nucleotides, the sequence is TGCGCCAGCAGCTTGTCGCGAAGCTCCTACGAGCAGTACTTC. It specifies CASSLSRSSYEQYF.